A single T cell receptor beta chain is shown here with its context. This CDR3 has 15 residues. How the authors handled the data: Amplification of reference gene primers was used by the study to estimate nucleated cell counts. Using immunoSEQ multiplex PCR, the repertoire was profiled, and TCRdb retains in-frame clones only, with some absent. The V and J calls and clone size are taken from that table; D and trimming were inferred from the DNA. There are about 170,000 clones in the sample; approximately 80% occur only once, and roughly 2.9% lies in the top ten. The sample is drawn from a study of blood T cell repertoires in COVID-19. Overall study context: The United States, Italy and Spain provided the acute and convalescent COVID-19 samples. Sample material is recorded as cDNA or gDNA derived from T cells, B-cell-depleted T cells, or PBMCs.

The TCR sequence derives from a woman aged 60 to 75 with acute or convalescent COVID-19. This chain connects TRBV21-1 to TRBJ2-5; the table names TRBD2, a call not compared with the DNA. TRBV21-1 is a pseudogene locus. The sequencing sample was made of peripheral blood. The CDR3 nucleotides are TGTGCCAGCAGCAATCGACCTAAGGGGCTAGCGGGGGGTAACTTC. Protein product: CASSNRPKGLAGGNF.